Listed below are T cell receptor beta chains from one sample, sequenced in a study of shared clonotypes between healthy human individuals. Using immunoSEQ multiplex PCR, the repertoire was profiled, and TCRdb retains in-frame clones only, with some absent. The data show 2 million to 2.5 million clones, 85% to 95% seen once. The specimen sequenced was naive CD8+ T cells sorted from blood. These receptors were collected from a man younger than 35 in good health. The CDR3 runs from the conserved cysteine through the conserved F or W. A D gene is named only where the DNA matches it firmly. Expanded clones get a size class; other rows say once, few or many, or leave the size out.

TRBV16	TRBJ2-7	.	12	.	CASSQYSERQYF	TGTGCCAGCAGCCAATATAGCGAGAGGCAGTACTTC
TRBV4-1	TRBJ1-2	.	17	.	CASSQDGPGGESEGYTF	TGCGCCAGCAGCCAAGATGGTCCAGGCGGGGAGAGTGAAGGCTACACCTTC
TRBV6-5	TRBJ1-2	.	12	.	CASSQGNYGYTF	TGTGCCAGCAGTCAGGGGAACTATGGCTACACCTTC
TRBV2	TRBJ2-7	TRBD1	11	.	CARGQGVEQYF	TGTGCCAGGGGACAGGGTGTCGAGCAGTACTTC
TRBV28	TRBJ2-7	.	13	.	CATNGALAYEQYF	TGTGCCACTAACGGGGCGCTTGCCTACGAGCAGTACTTC
TRBV5-1	TRBJ1-1	TRBD1	16	.	CASSFSTRTGQTEAFF	TGCGCCAGCAGCTTCTCCACTCGGACAGGGCAGACTGAAGCTTTCTTT
TRBV7-2	TRBJ1-1	TRBD1	15	.	CASSFGQGSDTEAFF	TGTGCCAGCAGCTTCGGACAGGGATCGGACACTGAAGCTTTCTTT
TRBV27	TRBJ1-3	.	16	.	CASSQGPGASGNTIYF	TGTGCCAGCAGTCAAGGGCCGGGAGCATCTGGAAACACCATATATTTT
TRBV5-5	TRBJ2-7	TRBD1	14	.	CASRYRQGVYEQYF	TGTGCCAGCAGATATAGACAGGGAGTCTACGAGCAGTACTTC
TRBV9	TRBJ2-3	.	14	.	CASSVERATDTQYF	TGTGCCAGCAGCGTAGAGCGGGCCACAGATACGCAGTATTTT
TRBV27	TRBJ1-4	.	13	.	CASSLSYREKLFF	TGTGCCAGCAGTTTATCATACCGTGAAAAACTGTTTTTT
TRBV5-1	TRBJ2-1	.	16	once	CASSLVRPSSYNEQFF	TGCGCCAGCAGCTTGGTACGGCCAAGCTCCTACAATGAGCAGTTCTTC
TRBV6-1	TRBJ2-1	.	13	.	CASSEGGINEQFF	TGTGCCAGCAGTGAAGGGGGGATCAATGAGCAGTTCTTC